The clone carrying this T cell receptor (beta chain) was found a few times. Sampling of blood occurred at baseline, cycle 4 day 1, and cycle 7 day 1. The data belong to a study of OX40 agonist ivuxolimab in advanced cancers. The V gene's germline CDR1 is ENHRY and CDR2 SYGVKD. This CDR3 has 15 residues. V was pared by 3 bases and J by 9 bases, with 21 bases between. Assay used: immunoSEQ multiplex PCR; TCRdb lists only in-frame clones, some missing. The sample contains nearly 11,000 clones, around nine tenths of which appear only once. Sequenced material: CD4+ or CD8+ T cells sorted from blood, taken in a trial of the OX40 agonist ivuxolimab. This chain links TRBV10-3 with TRBJ2-7; tentative D call: TRBD1 (6 bases). The TCR comes from an adult with an advanced solid tumor such as melanoma, head and neck, liver or kidney cancer. CDR3 residues: CAISDPGHQFLGQYF. CDR3 nucleotide sequence: TGTGCCATCAGTGATCCGGGACACCAGTTTCTCGGGCAGTACTTC.